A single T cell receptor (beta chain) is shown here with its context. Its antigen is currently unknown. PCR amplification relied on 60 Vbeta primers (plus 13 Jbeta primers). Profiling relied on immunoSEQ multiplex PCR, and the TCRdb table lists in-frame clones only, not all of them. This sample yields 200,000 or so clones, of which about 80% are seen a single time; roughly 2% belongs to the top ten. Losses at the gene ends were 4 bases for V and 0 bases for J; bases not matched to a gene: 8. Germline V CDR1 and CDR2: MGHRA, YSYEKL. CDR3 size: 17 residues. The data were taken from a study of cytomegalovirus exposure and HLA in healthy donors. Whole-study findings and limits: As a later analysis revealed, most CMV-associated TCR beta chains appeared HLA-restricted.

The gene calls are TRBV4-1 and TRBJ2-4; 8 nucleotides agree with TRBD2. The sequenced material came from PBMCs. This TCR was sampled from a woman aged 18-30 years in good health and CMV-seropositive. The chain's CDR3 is CASSPSGTRLAKNIQYF. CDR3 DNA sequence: TGCGCCAGCAGCCCTAGTGGGACTAGACTAGCCAAAAACATTCAGTACTTC.